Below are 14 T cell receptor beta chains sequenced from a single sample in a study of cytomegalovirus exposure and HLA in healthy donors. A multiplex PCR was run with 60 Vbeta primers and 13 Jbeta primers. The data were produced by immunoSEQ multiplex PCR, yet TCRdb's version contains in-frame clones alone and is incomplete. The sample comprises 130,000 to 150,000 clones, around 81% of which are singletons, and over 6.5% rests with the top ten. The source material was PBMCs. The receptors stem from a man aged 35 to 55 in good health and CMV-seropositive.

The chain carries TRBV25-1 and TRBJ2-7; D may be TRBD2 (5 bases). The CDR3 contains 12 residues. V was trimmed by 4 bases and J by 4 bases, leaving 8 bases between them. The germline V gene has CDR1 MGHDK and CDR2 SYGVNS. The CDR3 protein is CASSGGSYEQYF. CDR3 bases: TGTGCCAGCAGTGGAGGGTCTTACGAGCAGTACTTC.

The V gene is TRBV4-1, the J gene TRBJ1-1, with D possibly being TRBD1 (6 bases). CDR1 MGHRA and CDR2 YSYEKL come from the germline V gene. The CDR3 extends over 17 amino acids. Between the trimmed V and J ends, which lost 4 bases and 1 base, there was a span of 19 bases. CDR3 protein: CASSRIQGPASNTEAFF. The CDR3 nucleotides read TGCGCCAGCAGCCGCATTCAGGGGCCGGCCTCGAACACTGAAGCTTTCTTT.

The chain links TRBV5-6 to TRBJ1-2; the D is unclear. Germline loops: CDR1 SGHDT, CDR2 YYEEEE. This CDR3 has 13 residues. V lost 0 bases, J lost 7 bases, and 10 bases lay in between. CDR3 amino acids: CASSLVQSGGYTF. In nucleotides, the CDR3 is TGTGCCAGCAGCTTGGTGCAATCGGGTGGCTACACCTTC.

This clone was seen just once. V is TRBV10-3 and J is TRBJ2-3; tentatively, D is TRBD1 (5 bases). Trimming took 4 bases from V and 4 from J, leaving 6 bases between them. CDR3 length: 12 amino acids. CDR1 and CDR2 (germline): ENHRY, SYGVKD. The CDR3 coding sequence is TGTGCCATCAGTGGGGGCGCAGATACGCAGTATTTT. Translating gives CAISGGADTQYF.

The CDR3 DNA reads TGTGCCACCAGCAGAGATAATGAGCCTCGTATGGACAGTCGCCAGCATTTT. This gives the protein CATSRDNEPRMDSRQHF. V and J are TRBV15 and TRBJ1-5; tentative D call: TRBD1 (6 bases). The CDR3 consists of 17 residues. Per the germline V gene, CDR1 is LNHNV and CDR2 is YYDKDF (reference sequence). The ends were cut back, 0 bases at V and 12 bases at J, with 24 bases in the middle. The whole variable domain, filled in from reference TRBV15 and TRBJ1-5, reads DAMVIQNPRYQVTQFGKPVTLSCSQTLNHNVMYWYQQKSSQAPKLLFHYYDKDFNNEADTPDNFQSRRPNTSFCFLDIRSPGLGDTAMYLCATSRDNEPRMDSRQHFGDGTRLSIL.

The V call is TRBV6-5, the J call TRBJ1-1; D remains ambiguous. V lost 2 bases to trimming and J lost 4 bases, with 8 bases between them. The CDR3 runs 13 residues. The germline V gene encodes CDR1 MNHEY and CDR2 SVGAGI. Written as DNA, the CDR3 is TGTGCCAGCAGTTACCCCACGGGCACTGAAGCTTTCTTT. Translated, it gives CASSYPTGTEAFF.

The CDR3 coding sequence is TGTGCCAGCAGCTTAGATGGTTTGGAAGCGGGTTTGGCGGAGACCCAGTACTTC. Protein: CASSLDGLEAGLAETQYF. The chain recombines TRBV11-2 with TRBJ2-5, with D perhaps matching TRBD2 (6 bases). V was pared by 0 bases and J by 5 bases, with 22 bases between. The germline V gene encodes CDR1 SGHAT and CDR2 FQNNGV. The CDR3 has 18 amino acids.

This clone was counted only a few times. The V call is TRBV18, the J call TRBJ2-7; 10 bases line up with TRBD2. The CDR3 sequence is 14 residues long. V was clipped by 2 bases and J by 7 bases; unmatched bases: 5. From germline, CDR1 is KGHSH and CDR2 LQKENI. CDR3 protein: CASSPGTSAWEQYF. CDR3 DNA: TGTGCCAGCTCACCAGGGACTAGCGCCTGGGAGCAGTACTTC.

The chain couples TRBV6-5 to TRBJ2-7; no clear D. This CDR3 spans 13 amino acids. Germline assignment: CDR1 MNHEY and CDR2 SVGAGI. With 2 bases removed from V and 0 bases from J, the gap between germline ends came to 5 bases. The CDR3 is CASSYEHSYEQYF. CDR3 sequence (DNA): TGTGCCAGCAGTTACGAGCACTCCTACGAGCAGTACTTC.

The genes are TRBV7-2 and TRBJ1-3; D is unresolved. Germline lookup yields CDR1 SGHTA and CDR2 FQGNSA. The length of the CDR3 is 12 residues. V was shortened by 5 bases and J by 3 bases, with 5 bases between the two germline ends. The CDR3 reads CASSVNGNTIYF. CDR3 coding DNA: TGTGCCAGCAGCGTCAATGGAAACACCATATATTTT.

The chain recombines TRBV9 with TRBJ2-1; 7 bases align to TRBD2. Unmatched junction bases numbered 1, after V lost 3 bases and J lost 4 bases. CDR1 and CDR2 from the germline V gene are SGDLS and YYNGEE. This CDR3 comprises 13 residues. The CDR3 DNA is TGTGCCAGCAGCGGTAGCGGGTACAATGAGCAGTTCTTC. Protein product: CASSGSGYNEQFF.

The CDR3 DNA is TGTGCCAGCAGGGCGGGAAACTCTGGGGCCAACGTCCTGACTTTC. Encoded protein: CASRAGNSGANVLTF. This rearrangement joins TRBV27 to TRBJ2-6; TRBD2 is a possible D gene (6 bases). Germline lookup yields CDR1 MNHEY and CDR2 SMNVEV (reference sequence). The CDR3 covers 15 residues. V lost 6 bases and J lost 0, with 9 bases in between. The full variable domain, completed using reference TRBV27 and TRBJ2-6, is EAQVTQNPRYLITVTGKKLTVTCSQNMNHEYMSWYRQDPGLGLRQIYYSMNVEVTDKGDVPEGYKVSRKEKRNFPLILESPSPNQTSLYFCASRAGNSGANVLTFGAGSRLTVL.

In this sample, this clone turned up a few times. The CDR3 nucleotides are TGTGCCAGCAGTTCATACAGGGGGAACACTGAAGCTTTCTTT. Its translation: CASSSYRGNTEAFF. The rearrangement joins TRBV27 to TRBJ1-1; the match to TRBD1 covers 7 bases. CDR3 length equals 14 residues. Germline V gene sequence: CDR1 MNHEY, CDR2 SMNVEV (reference sequence). V shed 4 bases, J shed 1 base, and the junction held 3 bases outside the gene matches.

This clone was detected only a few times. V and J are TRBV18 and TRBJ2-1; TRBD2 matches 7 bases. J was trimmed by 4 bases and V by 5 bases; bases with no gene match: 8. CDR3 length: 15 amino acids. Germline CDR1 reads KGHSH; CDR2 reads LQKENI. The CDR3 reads CASSALGGEYNEQFF. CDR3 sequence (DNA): TGTGCCAGCTCAGCATTGGGGGGGGAGTACAATGAGCAGTTCTTC. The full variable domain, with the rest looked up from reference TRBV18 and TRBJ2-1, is NAGVMQNPRHLVRRRGQEARLRCSPMKGHSHVYWYRQLPEEGLKFMVYLQKENIIDESGMPKERFSAEFPKEGPSILRIQQVVRGDSAAYFCASSALGGEYNEQFFGPGTRLTVL.